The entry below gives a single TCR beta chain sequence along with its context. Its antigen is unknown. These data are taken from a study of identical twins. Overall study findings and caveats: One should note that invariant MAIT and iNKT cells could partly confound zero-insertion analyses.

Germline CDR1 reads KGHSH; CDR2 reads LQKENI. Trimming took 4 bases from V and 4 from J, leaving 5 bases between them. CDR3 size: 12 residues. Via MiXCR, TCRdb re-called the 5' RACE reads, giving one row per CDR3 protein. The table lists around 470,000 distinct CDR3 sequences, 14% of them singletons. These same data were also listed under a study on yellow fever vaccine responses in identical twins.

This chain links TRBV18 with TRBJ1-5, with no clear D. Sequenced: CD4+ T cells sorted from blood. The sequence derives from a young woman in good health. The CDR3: CASSRENQPQHF. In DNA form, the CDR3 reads TGTGCCAGCTCACGAGAGAATCAGCCCCAGCATTTT.